A selection of T cell receptor beta chains follows, all from one sample in a study of blood T cell repertoires in COVID-19. Method: immunoSEQ multiplex PCR; TCRdb's copy keeps in-frame clones and lacks some. The table has some 110,000 clones, less than 90% seen once. Sequences were obtained from peripheral blood. The receptors come from a man aged 25 to 40 with acute or convalescent COVID-19. The CDR3 runs from the conserved cysteine through the conserved F or W.

J | V | CDR3
TRBJ2-5 | TRBV18 | CASSPPSGEETQYF
TRBJ2-2 | TRBV5-4 | CASSLSGTGELFF
TRBJ2-5 | TRBV7-3 | CASSLRGGTETQYF
TRBJ1-2 | TRBV7-2 | CASSLASGVGYGYTF
TRBJ2-2 | TRBV5-6 | CASSLARNTGELFF
TRBJ2-7 | TRBV9 | CASSVSSGVKYEQYF
TRBJ2-2 | TRBV10-2 | CASSYHLGTGGELFF
TRBJ2-1 | TRBV30 | CAWSGLGTGPNEQFF
TRBJ1-6 | TRBV13 | CASSLASGSGSPLHF
TRBJ2-1 | TRBV6-4 | CASSAGTVGYNEQFF
TRBJ1-1 | TRBV6-5 | CASRRLQGEATEAFF
TRBJ2-1 | TRBV6-1 | CASSEYPGGNNEQFF
TRBJ2-2 | TRBV30 | CAWSWGGGAGELFF
TRBJ1-4 | TRBV6-5 | CASSYATGVNEKLFF
TRBJ1-1 | TRBV25-1 | CASSDLTANTEAFF
TRBJ2-1 | TRBV27 | CASSLGGVVEQFF
TRBJ1-3 | TRBV5-1 | CASSLVNVGQGENTIYF
TRBJ2-2 | TRBV7-9 | CASSPQGRRITGELFF
TRBJ2-3 | TRBV21-1 | CASSKFVRGREGTDTQYF
TRBJ2-5 | TRBV30 | CAWTVAGGPETQYF
TRBJ1-1 | TRBV20-1 | CSASSGGGNTEAFF
TRBJ1-5 | TRBV2 | CASSRTGGNQPQHF
TRBJ2-5 | TRBV29-1 | CSVTDRGETQYF
TRBJ2-2 | TRBV7-2 | CASSLGQSTGELFF
TRBJ2-7 | TRBV5-4 | CASSYGTGGYEQYF
TRBJ2-5 | TRBV27 | CASSLSGQGLQETQYF
TRBJ1-2 | TRBV6-5 | CASSYPGRGGVYTF
TRBJ2-1 | TRBV11-3 | CASSTPQPGSSYNEQFF
TRBJ2-2 | TRBV30 | CASGLAGLNTGELFF
TRBJ2-6 | TRBV19 | CASSIVAGVTSGANVLTF
TRBJ2-7 | TRBV29-1 | CSVKPLGDEQYF
TRBJ2-1 | TRBV10-3 | CAISESGREGNEQFF
TRBJ1-1 | TRBV18 | CASSGGGPEAFF
TRBJ1-1 | TRBV10-3 | CATRQALNTEAFF
TRBJ1-1 | TRBV4-1 | CASSLTTRTVNTEAFF
TRBJ2-5 | TRBV11-3 | CASSLRQGETQYF
TRBJ2-1 | TRBV7-9 | CASSFWRASYNEQFF
TRBJ2-1 | TRBV19 | CASSVDRDRYNEQFF
TRBJ2-1 | TRBV19 | CASSLQGFYNEQFF
TRBJ2-7 | TRBV19 | CASSPGLAALEQYF
TRBJ2-7 | TRBV19 | CASSSDRPPYEQYF
TRBJ2-7 | TRBV7-8 | CASSLERTGEGGSSYEQYF
TRBJ1-4 | TRBV9 | CASSAPGGATNEKLFF
TRBJ2-1 | TRBV2 | CASSVRGGALNEQFF
TRBJ2-3 | TRBV4-1 | CASSQDRTSGKYTDTQYF
TRBJ1-1 | TRBV29-1 | CSATLGGTEAFF
TRBJ2-2 | TRBV9 | CASSAWGSRDGELFF
TRBJ2-2 | TRBV19 | CASSAKRRGTGELFF
TRBJ2-1 | TRBV9 | CASSVGGSPDSSYNEQFF
TRBJ2-1 | TRBV5-8 | CASSAHYEQFF
TRBJ2-3 | TRBV27 | CASSFGGGRDTQYF
TRBJ1-1 | TRBV7-9 | CASSTYWTGANTEAFF
TRBJ2-7 | TRBV4-1 | CASSYSSSGGRGEQYF
TRBJ1-5 | TRBV19 | CASSPKQGALSNQPQHF
TRBJ1-2 | TRBV9 | CASSIGTDLFGYTF
TRBJ1-5 | TRBV30 | CAWSSRERNQPQHF